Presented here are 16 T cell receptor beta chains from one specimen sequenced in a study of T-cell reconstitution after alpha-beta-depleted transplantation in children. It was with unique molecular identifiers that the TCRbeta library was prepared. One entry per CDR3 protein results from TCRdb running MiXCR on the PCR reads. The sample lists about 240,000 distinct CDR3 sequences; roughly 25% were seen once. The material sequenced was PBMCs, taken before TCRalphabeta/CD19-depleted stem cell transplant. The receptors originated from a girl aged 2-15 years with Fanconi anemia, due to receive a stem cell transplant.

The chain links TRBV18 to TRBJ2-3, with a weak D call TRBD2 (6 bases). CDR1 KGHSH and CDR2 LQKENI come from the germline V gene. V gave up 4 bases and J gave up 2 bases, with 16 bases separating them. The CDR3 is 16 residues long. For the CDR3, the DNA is TGTGCCAGCTCACGAGCTCTTCGGGGGATCACAGATACGCAGTATTTT. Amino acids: CASSRALRGITDTQYF.

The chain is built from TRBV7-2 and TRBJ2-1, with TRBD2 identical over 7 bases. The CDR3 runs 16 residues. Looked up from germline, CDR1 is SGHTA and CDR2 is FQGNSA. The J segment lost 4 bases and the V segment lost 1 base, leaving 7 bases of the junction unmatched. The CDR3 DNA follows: TGTGCCAGCAGCTTAGAGCTGGGACTAACATACAATGAGCAGTTCTTC. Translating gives CASSLELGLTYNEQFF.

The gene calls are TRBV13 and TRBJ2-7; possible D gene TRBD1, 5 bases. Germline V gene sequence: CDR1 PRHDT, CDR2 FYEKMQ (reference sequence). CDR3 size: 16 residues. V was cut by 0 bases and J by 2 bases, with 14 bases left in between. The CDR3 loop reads CASSLGQGAGTYEQYF. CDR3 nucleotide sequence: TGTGCCAGCAGCTTAGGCCAAGGGGCAGGAACCTACGAGCAGTACTTC.

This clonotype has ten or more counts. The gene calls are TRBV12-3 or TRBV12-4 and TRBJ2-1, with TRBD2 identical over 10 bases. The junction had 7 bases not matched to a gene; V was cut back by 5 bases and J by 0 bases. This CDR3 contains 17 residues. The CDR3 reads CASSRNSGGSSYNEQFF. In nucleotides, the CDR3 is TGTGCCAGCAGTCGAAATAGCGGGGGGAGCTCCTACAATGAGCAGTTCTTC.

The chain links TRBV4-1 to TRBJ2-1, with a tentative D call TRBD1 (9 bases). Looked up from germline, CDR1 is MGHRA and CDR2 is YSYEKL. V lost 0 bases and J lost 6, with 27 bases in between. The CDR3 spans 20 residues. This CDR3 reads CASSQDPGGVWDRERNEQFF. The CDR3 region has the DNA TGCGCCAGCAGCCAAGATCCGGGGGGGGTTTGGGACAGGGAACGCAATGAGCAGTTCTTC.

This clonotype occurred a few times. CDR3 coding DNA: TGTGCCAGCAGTTTTCTGGTAGCGGGGAGCACAGATACGCAGTATTTT. Amino acid sequence: CASSFLVAGSTDTQYF. The chain recombines TRBV12-3 or TRBV12-4 with TRBJ2-3, with 8 bases fitting TRBD2. This CDR3 comprises 16 residues. Trimming at V came to 3 bases and at J to 0 bases, leaving 5 bases not matched to a gene.

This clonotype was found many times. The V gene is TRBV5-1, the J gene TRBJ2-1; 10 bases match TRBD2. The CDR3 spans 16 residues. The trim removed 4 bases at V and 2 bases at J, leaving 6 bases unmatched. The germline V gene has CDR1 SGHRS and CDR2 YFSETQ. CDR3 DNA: TGCGCCAGCAGCGAGGAGCTAGCGGGGGCCTACAATGAGCAGTTCTTC. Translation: CASSEELAGAYNEQFF.

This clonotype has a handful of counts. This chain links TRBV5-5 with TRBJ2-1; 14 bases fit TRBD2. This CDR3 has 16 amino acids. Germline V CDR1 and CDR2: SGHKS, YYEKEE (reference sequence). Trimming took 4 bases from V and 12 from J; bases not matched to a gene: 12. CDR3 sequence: CASSGVGLAGGFGQFF. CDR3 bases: TGTGCCAGCAGCGGGGTCGGACTAGCGGGAGGTTTCGGGCAGTTCTTC.

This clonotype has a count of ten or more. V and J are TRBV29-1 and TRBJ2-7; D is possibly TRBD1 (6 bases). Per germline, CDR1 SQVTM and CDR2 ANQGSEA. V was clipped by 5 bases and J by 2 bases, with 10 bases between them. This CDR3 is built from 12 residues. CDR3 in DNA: TGCAGCGTTTACGGGACACCCTACGAGCAGTACTTC. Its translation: CSVYGTPYEQYF.

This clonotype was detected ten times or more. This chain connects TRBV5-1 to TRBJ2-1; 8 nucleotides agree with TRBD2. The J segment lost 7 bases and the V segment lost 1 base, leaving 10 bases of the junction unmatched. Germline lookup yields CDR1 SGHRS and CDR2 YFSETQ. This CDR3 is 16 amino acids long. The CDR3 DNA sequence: TGCGCCAGCAGCTTGTGGTCGGGGGGGCCCGGGAATGAGCAGTTCTTC. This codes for CASSLWSGGPGNEQFF. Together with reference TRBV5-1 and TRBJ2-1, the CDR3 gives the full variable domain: KAGVTQTPRYLIKTRGQQVTLSCSPISGHRSVSWYQQTPGQGLQFLFEYFSETQRNKGNFPGRFSGRQFSNSRSEMNVSTLELGDSALYLCASSLWSGGPGNEQFFGPGTRLTVL.

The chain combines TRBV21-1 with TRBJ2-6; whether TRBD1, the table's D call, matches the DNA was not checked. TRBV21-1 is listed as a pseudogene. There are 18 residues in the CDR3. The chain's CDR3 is CASSKFQQGSSGANVLTF. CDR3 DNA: TGTGCCAGCAGCAAATTTCAACAGGGGAGCTCTGGGGCCAACGTCCTGACTTTC.

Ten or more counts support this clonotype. CDR3 loop: CASSYSLTGEQYF. In DNA form, the CDR3 reads TGTGCCAGCAGTTACTCTCTAACAGGCGAGCAGTACTTC. V is TRBV6-2 or TRBV6-3 and J is TRBJ2-7, with D maybe TRBD1 (5 bases). Germline V gene sequence: CDR1 MNHEY, CDR2 SVGEGT. The CDR3 covers 13 residues. The V end lost 0 bases, the J end lost 6 bases, and 9 bases lay between the germline ends.

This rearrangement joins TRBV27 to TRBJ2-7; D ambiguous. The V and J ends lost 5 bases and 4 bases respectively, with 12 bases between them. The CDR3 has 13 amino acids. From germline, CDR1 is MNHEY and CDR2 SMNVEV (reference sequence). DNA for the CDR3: TGTGCCAGCAGTCAACAATTCAAATACGAGCAGTACTTC. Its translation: CASSQQFKYEQYF.

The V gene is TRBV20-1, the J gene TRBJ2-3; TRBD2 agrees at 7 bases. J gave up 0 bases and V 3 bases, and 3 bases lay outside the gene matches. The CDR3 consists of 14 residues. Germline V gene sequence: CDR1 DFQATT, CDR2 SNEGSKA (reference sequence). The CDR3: CSASGRRSTDTQYF. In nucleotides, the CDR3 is TGCAGTGCTAGCGGGAGGCGGAGCACAGATACGCAGTATTTT.

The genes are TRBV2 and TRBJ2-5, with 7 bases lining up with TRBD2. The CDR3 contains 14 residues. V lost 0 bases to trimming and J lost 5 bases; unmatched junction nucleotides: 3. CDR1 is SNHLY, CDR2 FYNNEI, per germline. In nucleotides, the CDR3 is TGTGCCAGCAGTGAAGCGGGGAGGGGTGAGACCCAGTACTTC. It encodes CASSEAGRGETQYF.

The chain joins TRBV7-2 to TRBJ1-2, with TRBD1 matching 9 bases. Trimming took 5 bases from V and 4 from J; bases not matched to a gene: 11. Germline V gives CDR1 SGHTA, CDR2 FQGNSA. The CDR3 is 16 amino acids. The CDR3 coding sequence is TGTGCCAGCAGCCGAATCAGGACAGGGGACTTCTATGGCTACACCTTC. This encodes CASSRIRTGDFYGYTF.